The 25 T cell receptor beta chains listed next were all sequenced from one sample in a study of T cell responses to AZD1222 COVID-19 vaccine. Clones were sequenced by immunoSEQ multiplex PCR, and TCRdb holds only the in-frame ones, with some missing. The sample lists roughly 190,000 clones, roughly 92% seen once, with around 3.6% in the top ten. The source was peripheral blood, collected 28 days after the second AZD1222 dose. All receptors come from an adult who received the AZD1222 COVID-19 vaccine.

The rearrangement links TRBV5-4 to TRBJ1-5; a possible D gene is TRBD1 (5 bases). There are 14 residues in the CDR3. V lost 2 bases, J lost 1 base, and 7 bases lay in between. Germline values: CDR1 SGHNT, CDR2 YYREEE (reference sequence). CDR3 sequence reads: CASSLRGSNQPQHF. CDR3 DNA sequence: TGTGCCAGCAGCTTACGGGGGAGCAATCAGCCCCAGCATTTT.

The genes are TRBV20-1 and TRBJ2-7; tentative D call: TRBD2 (5 bases). This CDR3 spans 10 amino acids. Deletions cut 5 bases from V and 6 bases from J, with 8 bases between. Germline CDR1 is DFQATT and CDR2 is SNEGSKA (reference sequence). CDR3 in amino acids: CSAEGTEQYF. CDR3 nucleotide sequence: TGCAGTGCTGAGGGAACCGAGCAGTACTTC.

This clone was counted once. V and J are TRBV30 and TRBJ1-3; D is uncertain. The CDR3 has 15 amino acids. V was clipped by 0 bases and J by 0 bases, with 9 bases between them. Germline assignment: CDR1 GTSNPN and CDR2 SVGIG (reference sequence). CDR3 bases: TGTGCCTGGAGTGTACGTGGTAGCTCTGGAAACACCATATATTTT. This sequence encodes CAWSVRGSSGNTIYF. Using reference TRBV30 and TRBJ1-3 for the parts outside the CDR3, the full variable domain is SQTIHQWPATLVQPVGSPLSLECTVEGTSNPNLYWYRQAAGRGLQLLFYSVGIGQISSEVPQNLSASRPQDRQFILSSKKLLLSDSGFYLCAWSVRGSSGNTIYFGEGSWLTVV.

J is TRBJ2-7 and V is TRBV27; 10 bases are a match to TRBD1. Germline CDR1 MNHEY, CDR2 SMNVEV (reference sequence). CDR3 size: 15 residues. The V gene end was trimmed by 6 bases and the J gene end by 6 bases; junction bases not matched to a gene: 11. The CDR3 region is CASRPGQGTYGEQYF. The DNA of the CDR3 is TGTGCCAGCAGACCGGGACAGGGGACTTATGGCGAGCAGTACTTC.

The V and J genes are TRBV7-3 and TRBJ2-6, with unresolved D. The CDR3 sequence is 14 residues long. Germline assignment: CDR1 SGHTA and CDR2 FQGTGA. V lost 5 bases and J lost 7, with 12 bases in between. The CDR3 reads CASSPGSPANVLTF. The CDR3 DNA sequence: TGTGCCAGCAGCCCAGGTTCCCCTGCCAACGTCCTGACTTTC.

This clone has a handful of counts. The J gene is TRBJ2-7, the V gene TRBV2; TRBD1 agrees at 12 bases. The CDR3 is 14 amino acids. J gave up 2 bases and V 8 bases, and 4 bases lay outside the gene matches. The germline gives CDR1 SNHLY, CDR2 FYNNEI. This CDR3 is CASQGTGGPYEQYF. In nucleotides, the CDR3 is TGTGCCAGCCAAGGGACAGGGGGCCCCTACGAGCAGTACTTC.

This chain connects TRBV2 to TRBJ2-3; 7 bases map to TRBD1. V lost 6 bases and J lost 5; bases outside the gene matches: 2. CDR3 length: 12 amino acids. Per germline, CDR1 SNHLY and CDR2 FYNNEI. CDR3 nucleotide sequence: TGTGCCAGCAGGTGGGACAGAGATACGCAGTATTTT. This gives the protein CASRWDRDTQYF.

V and J are TRBV19 and TRBJ1-5; D perhaps matches TRBD1 (5 bases). Germline V gives CDR1 LNHDA, CDR2 SQIVND (reference sequence). Trimming took 3 bases from V and 7 from J, leaving 16 bases between them. This CDR3 is 15 amino acids long. The CDR3: CASSMGRTTNQPQHF. CDR3 coding DNA: TGTGCCAGTAGTATGGGACGGACGACGAACCAGCCCCAGCATTTT.

The chain recombines TRBV3-1 (or the pseudogene TRBV3-2) with TRBJ2-1; possible D gene TRBD1, 6 bases. Trimming shortened V by 4 bases and J by 8 bases, and 18 bases separated the two germline ends. CDR1 LGHDT and CDR2 YNNKEL come from the germline V gene (reference sequence). The CDR3 covers 15 residues. The CDR3: CASSLTGIWDHEQFF. The DNA of the CDR3 is TGTGCCAGCAGCCTAACAGGGATTTGGGACCATGAGCAGTTCTTC.

The V gene is TRBV21-1, the J gene TRBJ2-7; the table gives TRBD2 as D, unverified against the DNA. TRBV21-1 is a pseudogene segment. This CDR3 has 18 residues. The CDR3 loop reads CASSKGGLAGGPCREQYF. For the CDR3, the DNA is TGTGCCAGCAGCAAAGGGGGACTAGCGGGAGGGCCTTGTAGGGAGCAGTACTTC.

The gene calls are TRBV7-2 and TRBJ2-1; D is ambiguous. V lost 1 base and J lost 10, with 11 bases in between. CDR1 is SGHTA and CDR2 is FQGNSA in the germline V gene. The CDR3 is made up of 13 amino acids. The chain's CDR3 is CASSLGHLREQFF. Here the CDR3 DNA reads TGTGCCAGCAGCTTAGGACACCTTAGGGAGCAGTTCTTC.

This chain joins TRBV3-1 (or the pseudogene TRBV3-2) and TRBJ1-4, with TRBD1 identical over 7 bases. The CDR3 extends over 12 amino acids. The ends lost 8 bases at V and 7 bases at J; junction bases unmatched: 4. Germline lookup yields CDR1 LGHDT and CDR2 YNNKEL (reference sequence). The DNA of the CDR3 is TGTGCCAGCGGACACAGGGGTGAAAAACTGTTTTTT. Its translation: CASGHRGEKLFF.

This chain links TRBV19 with TRBJ2-7; possible D gene TRBD2, 6 bases. Deletions cut 3 bases from V and 1 base from J, with 10 bases between. The germline V gene encodes CDR1 LNHDA and CDR2 SQIVND (reference sequence). The CDR3 spans 14 residues. CDR3 residues: CASSIPGLSYEQYF. The CDR3 coding sequence is TGTGCCAGTAGTATTCCGGGACTGTCCTACGAGCAGTACTTC.

The CDR3 is CASSEGLAGYNEQFF. The CDR3 nucleotides read TGTGCCAGCAGCGAGGGACTAGCGGGGTACAATGAGCAGTTCTTC. The rearrangement links TRBV5-4 to TRBJ2-1; 13 bases line up with TRBD2. CDR1 is SGHNT, CDR2 YYREEE, per germline (reference sequence). The CDR3 covers 15 residues. V was clipped by 4 bases and J by 4 bases; unmatched bases: 2.

The rearrangement uses TRBV7-3 and TRBJ1-5, with a weak D call TRBD1 (5 bases). Germline CDR1 SGHTA, CDR2 FQGTGA. The CDR3 runs to 13 residues. The V end was cut by 4 bases, the J end by 2 bases, with 6 bases between. CDR3: CASSSGGNQPQHF. In DNA, the CDR3 is TGTGCCAGCAGCTCGGGGGGCAATCAGCCCCAGCATTTT.

The genes are TRBV18 and TRBJ2-2; TRBD1 is a possible D gene (6 bases). The V gene's germline CDR1 is KGHSH and CDR2 LQKENI. The V end was cut by 3 bases, the J end by 0 bases, with 14 bases between. This CDR3 is 17 amino acids long. The CDR3 loop is CASSPGRGLSNTGELFF. In DNA form, the CDR3 reads TGTGCCAGCTCACCTGGCAGGGGCCTCTCGAACACCGGGGAGCTGTTTTTT.

This chain uses TRBV7-2 with TRBJ1-6; unclear D gene. Trimming took 2 bases from V and 7 from J, leaving 0 bases between them. The CDR3 runs 11 residues. CDR1 is SGHTA, CDR2 FQGNSA, per germline. The CDR3 region is CASSLNSPLHF. CDR3 nucleotides: TGTGCCAGCAGCTTAAATTCACCCCTCCACTTT.

The chain has TRBV30 and TRBJ1-1, with D perhaps matching TRBD1 (5 bases). The V end was cut by 2 bases, the J end by 6 bases, with 7 bases between. The germline V gene encodes CDR1 GTSNPN and CDR2 SVGIG (reference sequence). There are 11 residues in the CDR3. CDR3 sequence: CAWSWGSEAFF. CDR3 DNA: TGTGCCTGGAGTTGGGGCTCTGAAGCTTTCTTT.

The chain joins TRBV6-6 to TRBJ2-2; 8 nucleotides align to TRBD1. V lost 7 bases, J lost 6 bases, and 1 base stayed unmatched. The CDR3 runs 12 residues. Germline values: CDR1 MNHNY, CDR2 SVGAGI (reference sequence). The DNA of the CDR3 is TGTGCCAGCACGGACAGGGCCGGGGAGCTGTTTTTT. It codes for CASTDRAGELFF.

The genes are TRBV11-2 and TRBJ2-5; TRBD1 matches at 9 bases. Germline lookup yields CDR1 SGHAT and CDR2 FQNNGV. V lost 6 bases to trimming and J lost 4 bases; unmatched junction nucleotides: 6. This CDR3 is built from 14 residues. CDR3 loop: CASRDNRGPETQYF. DNA of the CDR3: TGTGCCAGCAGAGACAACAGGGGGCCAGAGACCCAGTACTTC.

This clone has more than one count but fewer than ten. The genes are TRBV14 and TRBJ2-2; D is uncertain. CDR1 SGHDN and CDR2 FVKESK come from the germline V gene. The germline V and J ends were trimmed by 1 base and 1 base, with 7 bases remaining between them. The CDR3 length is 15 residues. DNA of the CDR3: TGTGCCAGCAGCCAAGCCCACGTGAACACCGGGGAGCTGTTTTTT. Its translation is CASSQAHVNTGELFF. Combining the CDR3 with reference TRBV14 and TRBJ2-2 gives the whole variable domain EAGVTQFPSHSVIEKGQTVTLRCDPISGHDNLYWYRRVMGKEIKFLLHFVKESKQDESGMPNNRFLAERTGGTYSTLKVQPAELEDSGVYFCASSQAHVNTGELFFGEGSRLTVL.

V usage is TRBV7-2 and J usage is TRBJ1-5, with a weak D call TRBD1 (6 bases). The CDR3 is 14 residues long. Germline-derived CDR1 and CDR2 are SGHTA and FQGNSA. Trimming took 5 bases from V and 3 from J, leaving 11 bases between them. The DNA for the CDR3 is TGTGCCAGCAGCCCTACAGGGTACAATCAGCCCCAGCATTTT. This encodes CASSPTGYNQPQHF.

This chain connects TRBV10-2 to TRBJ2-1; TRBD2 aligns across 12 bases. Germline V gene sequence: CDR1 WSHSY, CDR2 SAAADI. There are 16 residues in the CDR3. The V segment lost 3 bases and the J segment 3 bases; nucleotides outside the gene matches: 3. The CDR3 region is CASSETTSGSYNEQFF. The DNA of the CDR3 is TGCGCCAGCAGTGAAACGACTAGCGGGAGCTACAATGAGCAGTTCTTC.

The chain recombines TRBV14 with TRBJ1-2; 7 bases align to TRBD1. The trim removed 1 base at V and 7 bases at J, leaving 9 bases unmatched. Germline V CDR1 and CDR2: SGHDN, FVKESK. There are 15 residues in the CDR3. Here the CDR3 reads CASSQATGKKRGYTF. DNA for the CDR3: TGTGCCAGCAGCCAAGCGACAGGGAAGAAGCGTGGCTACACCTTC.

The V and J genes are TRBV19 and TRBJ1-6, with a tentative D call TRBD1 (6 bases). Germline values: CDR1 LNHDA, CDR2 SQIVND (reference sequence). The CDR3 extends over 17 amino acids. V was clipped by 2 bases and J by 11 bases, with 22 bases between them. This CDR3 reads CASSIRGAGGTGPPLHF. In DNA form, the CDR3 reads TGTGCCAGTAGTATACGGGGGGCAGGTGGGACTGGGCCACCCCTCCACTTT.